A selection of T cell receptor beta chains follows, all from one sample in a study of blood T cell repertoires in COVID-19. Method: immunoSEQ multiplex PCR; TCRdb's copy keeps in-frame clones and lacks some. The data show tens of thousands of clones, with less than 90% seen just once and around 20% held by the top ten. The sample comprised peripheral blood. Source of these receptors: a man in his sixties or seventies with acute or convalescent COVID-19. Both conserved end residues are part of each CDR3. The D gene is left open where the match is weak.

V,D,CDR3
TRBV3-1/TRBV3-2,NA,CASSHHGGGRADTQYF
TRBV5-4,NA,CASSPTLPQETQYF
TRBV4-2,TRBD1,CASSQAPGGPKLFF
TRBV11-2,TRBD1,CASSSQGAGNTIYF
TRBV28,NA,CASSLGGWGRGEQYF
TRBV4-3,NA,CASSPSSNQPQHF
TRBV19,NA,CASSITGAPREQFF
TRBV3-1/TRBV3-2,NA,CASSQDPIQVQYF
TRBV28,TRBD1,CASSLKGANTEAFF
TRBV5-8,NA,CASSKGPARQFF
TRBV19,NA,CASSIGGSGNTEAFF
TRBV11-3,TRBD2,CASSPRGLDATGELFF